Shown below are 14 T cell receptor beta chains from a single sample sequenced in a study of cytomegalovirus exposure and HLA in healthy donors (dated by TCRdb to between 2016 and 2019). Libraries were prepared through the immunoSEQ multiplex PCR assay. A mixture of 60 forward primers for TCR Vbeta segments and 13 reverse primers for TCR Jbeta segments was used in the multiplex PCR. TCRdb holds this immuneACCESS table with in-frame rearrangements only. Some clones are missing; in checked studies, unresolved V genes explain under half, and the rest has no known cause. The table for this sample shows 45,000 or so clones. Of the sample, roughly a sixth is held by the ten largest clones. The specimen was PBMCs. All receptors come from a male donor in good health and CMV-seronegative.

The chain carries TRBV19 and TRBJ1-6; 8 bases align to TRBD1. The germline V gene has CDR1 LNHDA and CDR2 SQIVND (reference sequence). The CDR3 totals 17 residues. Trimming removed 7 bases from V and 10 bases from J; junction bases left unmatched: 18. The CDR3 DNA reads as TGTGCCAGTACACTGGCAGGGGGCCGAGCCCCTAAATCACCCCTCCACTTT. It encodes CASTLAGGRAPKSPLHF.

The genes are TRBV4-3 and TRBJ1-6, with 8 bases identical to TRBD1. Germline CDR1 and CDR2: LGHNA and YSLEER. V shed 4 bases, J shed 9 bases, and the junction held 8 bases outside the gene matches. The length of the CDR3 is 15 residues. CDR3 DNA sequence: TGCGCCAGCAGCCGTACCGGGACAGGTAGTTCACCCCTCCACTTT. This codes for CASSRTGTGSSPLHF.

The rearrangement uses TRBV25-1 and TRBJ2-1; 11 nucleotides line up with TRBD1. V was pared by 3 bases and J by 8 bases, with 3 bases of the junction left unmatched. The CDR3 has 14 amino acids. CDR1 and CDR2 from the germline V gene are MGHDK and SYGVNS. For the CDR3, the DNA is TGTGCCAGCAGTGAGGACAGGGGGCGCGATGAGCAGTTCTTC. It specifies CASSEDRGRDEQFF.

The gene calls are TRBV19 and TRBJ1-5; D uncertain. The germline V gene encodes CDR1 LNHDA and CDR2 SQIVND (reference sequence). V dropped 5 bases and J dropped 0 bases, with 8 bases sitting between them. The CDR3 is 14 amino acids. CDR3 sequence reads: CASSFLNSNQPQHF. CDR3 DNA: TGTGCCAGTAGTTTTTTAAATAGCAATCAGCCCCAGCATTTT.

This sequence joins TRBV4-2 and TRBJ1-1; TRBD1 agrees at 12 bases. Germline CDR1 and CDR2: LGHNA and YNFKEQ. CDR3 size: 17 residues. V shed 4 bases, J shed 4 bases, and the junction held 10 bases outside the gene matches. In DNA form, the CDR3 reads TGTGCCAGCAGCCGATCCGGGACAGGGGGCGCAGGCACTGAAGCTTTCTTT. As protein: CASSRSGTGGAGTEAFF.

The chain employs TRBV30 and TRBJ2-7; 8 positions agree with TRBD2. CDR3 size: 13 residues. Unmatched junction bases numbered 4, after V lost 4 bases and J lost 2 bases. CDR1 and CDR2 from the germline V gene are GTSNPN and SVGIG (reference sequence). The CDR3 DNA is TGTGCCTGGACGCGGGGGGCTCCCTACGAGCAGTACTTC. Protein sequence: CAWTRGAPYEQYF.

The chain employs TRBV18 and TRBJ2-7; 12 bases fit TRBD2. The V gene end was trimmed by 3 bases and the J gene end by 4 bases; junction bases not matched to a gene: 13. The CDR3 contains 18 residues. The germline V gene encodes CDR1 KGHSH and CDR2 LQKENI. CDR3 in amino acids: CASSPRLQTSGGPYEQYF. CDR3 coding DNA: TGTGCCAGCTCACCCCGACTCCAGACTAGCGGGGGACCTTACGAGCAGTACTTC.

The V gene is TRBV19, the J gene TRBJ2-2, with 15 bases that match TRBD2. J was trimmed by 5 bases and V by 5 bases; bases with no gene match: 6. The CDR3 has 17 residues. Germline lookup yields CDR1 LNHDA and CDR2 SQIVND (reference sequence). The CDR3 region has the DNA TGTGCCAGTAGTCCGGGACTAGCGGGGGGTTTGACCGGGGAGCTGTTTTTT. Translation gives CASSPGLAGGLTGELFF.

The V and J genes are TRBV19 and TRBJ2-1; 9 bases fit TRBD1. The CDR3 sequence is 13 residues long. The V and J ends lost 4 bases and 7 bases, in that order; junction bases with no gene match: 2. From germline, CDR1 is LNHDA and CDR2 SQIVND (reference sequence). CDR3 DNA sequence: TGTGCCAGTAGTAGGGGACAGGGTAATGAGCAGTTCTTC. It codes for CASSRGQGNEQFF.

This rearrangement joins TRBV6-1 to TRBJ2-1; 10 bases line up with TRBD2. This CDR3 has 14 amino acids. The germline V gene has CDR1 MNHNS and CDR2 SASEGT. V lost 11 bases, J lost 7 bases, and 11 bases stayed unmatched. CDR3 region: CAGKKVAGGNEQFF. The CDR3 nucleotides read TGTGCCGGCAAGAAGGTAGCGGGGGGTAATGAGCAGTTCTTC.

The chain couples TRBV6-1 to TRBJ1-1; 7 bases are shared with TRBD1. Per germline, CDR1 MNHNS and CDR2 SASEGT. The junction had 5 bases not matched to a gene; V was cut back by 9 bases and J by 1 base. This CDR3 is built from 13 residues. The CDR3 region has the DNA TGTGCCAGTGACAGGGCCGGGAACACTGAAGCTTTCTTT. It yields the protein CASDRAGNTEAFF.

As concerns this clone: Other DNA sequences in this sample translate to the same CDR3. V gene TRBV4-3 combines with J gene TRBJ2-7, with TRBD2 as a possible D gene (6 bases). CDR3 length equals 15 residues. From germline, CDR1 is LGHNA and CDR2 YSLEER. The V end was cut by 3 bases, the J end by 4 bases, with 16 bases between. The CDR3 DNA reads TGCGCCAGCAGCCATTCCGGGACGGGGGAATACGAGCAGTACTTC. Translating it yields CASSHSGTGEYEQYF.

The genes are TRBV25-1 and TRBJ1-2, with a weak D call TRBD1 (6 bases). Trimming pared 8 bases from V and 1 base from J, leaving 20 bases between. The CDR3 is 16 residues long. Germline V lookup: CDR1 MGHDK, CDR2 SYGVNS. The CDR3 protein is CASGSGVSPGNYGYTF. The CDR3 region has the DNA TGTGCCAGCGGATCAGGGGTCTCCCCCGGTAACTATGGCTACACCTTC.

This chain connects TRBV4-1 to TRBJ1-4; 7 bases are shared with TRBD1. The CDR3 covers 19 residues. In germline, CDR1 is MGHRA, CDR2 YSYEKL. V was clipped by 0 bases and J by 10 bases; unmatched bases: 20. The CDR3 protein is CASSQDRGRTKKRPGKLFF. The CDR3, as DNA: TGCGCCAGCAGCCAAGATAGGGGGCGGACAAAAAAAAGACCCGGAAAACTGTTTTTT.